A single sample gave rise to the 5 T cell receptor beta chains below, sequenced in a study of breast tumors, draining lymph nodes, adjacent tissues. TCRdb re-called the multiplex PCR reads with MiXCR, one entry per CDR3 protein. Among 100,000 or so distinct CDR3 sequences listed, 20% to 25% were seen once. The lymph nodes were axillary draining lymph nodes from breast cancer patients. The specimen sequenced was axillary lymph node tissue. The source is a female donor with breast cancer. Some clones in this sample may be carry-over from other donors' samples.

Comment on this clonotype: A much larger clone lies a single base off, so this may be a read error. The CDR3 region has the DNA TGCAGTGCTAGGAGACGACAGGAGGATCAGCCCCAGCATTTT. As protein: CSARRRQEDQPQHF. The chain has TRBV20-1 and TRBJ1-5; a possible D gene is TRBD1 (6 bases). V was clipped by 3 bases and J by 5 bases, with 14 bases between them. Germline values: CDR1 DFQATT, CDR2 SNEGSKA (reference sequence). The CDR3 has 14 residues.

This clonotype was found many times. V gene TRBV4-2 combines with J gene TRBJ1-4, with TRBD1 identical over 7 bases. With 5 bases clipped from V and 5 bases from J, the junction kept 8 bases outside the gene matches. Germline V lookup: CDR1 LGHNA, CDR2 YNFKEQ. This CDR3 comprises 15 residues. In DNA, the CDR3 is TGTGCCAGCAGCGAAATGCCGGGACAGAATGAAAAACTGTTTTTT. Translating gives CASSEMPGQNEKLFF.

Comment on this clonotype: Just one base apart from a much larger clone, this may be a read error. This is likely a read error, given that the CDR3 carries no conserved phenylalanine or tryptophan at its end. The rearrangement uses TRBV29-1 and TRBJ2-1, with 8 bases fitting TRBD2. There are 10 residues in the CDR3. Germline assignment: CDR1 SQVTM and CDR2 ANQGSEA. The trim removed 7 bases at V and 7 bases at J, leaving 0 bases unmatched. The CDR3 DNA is TGCAGCGGCGGGGGGAATGAGCAGTTCCTC. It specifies CSGGGNEQFL.

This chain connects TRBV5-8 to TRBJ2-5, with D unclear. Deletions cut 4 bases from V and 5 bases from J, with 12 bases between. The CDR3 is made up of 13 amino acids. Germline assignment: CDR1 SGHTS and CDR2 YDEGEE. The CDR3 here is CASSKTVRETQYF. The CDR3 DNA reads TGTGCCAGCAGCAAGACGGTCCGGGAGACCCAGTACTTC. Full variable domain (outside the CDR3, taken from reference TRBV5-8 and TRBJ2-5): EAGVTQSPTHLIKTRGQQATLRCSPISGHTSVYWYQQALGLGLQFLLWYDEGEERNRGNFPPRFSGRQFPNYSSELNVNALELEDSALYLCASSKTVRETQYFGPGTRLLVL.

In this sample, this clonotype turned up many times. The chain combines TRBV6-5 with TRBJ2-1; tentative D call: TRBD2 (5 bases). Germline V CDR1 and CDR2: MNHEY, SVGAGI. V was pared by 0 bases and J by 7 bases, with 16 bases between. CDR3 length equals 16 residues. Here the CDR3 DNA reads TGTGCCAGCAGTTACTCGTTCTATGAGGGAAGGAATGAGCAGTTCTTC. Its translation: CASSYSFYEGRNEQFF.